A single sample is the source of the 3 T cell receptor beta chains below, sequenced in a study of T cells in women clearing cervical HPV infection. Method: immunoSEQ multiplex PCR; TCRdb's copy keeps in-frame clones and lacks some. Found here are under 35,000 clones; the top ten clones hold roughly 3.6%. Sequenced sample: blood buffy coat. The origin of the receptors is a woman aged 18 to 69 with a cervical HPV16 infection that either progressed to CIN3+ or cleared (not recorded which).

Concerning this clone: The missing CDR3 end, 3 residues past where the read stops, is filled in from the germline J gene. The chain is built from TRBV5-5 and TRBJ2-7; TRBD2 matches at 7 bases. V lost 0 bases and J lost 1; bases outside the gene matches: 4. The CDR3 extends over 15 amino acids. Per germline, CDR1 SGHKS and CDR2 YYEKEE (reference sequence). The CDR3 bases that were read are TGTGCCAGCAGCTTGGGCCTAGCGGATTCCTACGAG. Translating it yields CASSLGLADSYE. The entire CDR3 is CASSLGLADSYEQYF.

Comment on this clone: The read terminates 3 residues ahead of where the CDR3 ends, so the germline J gene completes it. The chain carries TRBV19 and TRBJ1-2; D call uncertain. The germline V gene encodes CDR1 LNHDA and CDR2 SQIVND (reference sequence). CDR3 length: 17 residues. The CDR3 is CASSTVLGGSAYNDYTF. The DNA read from the CDR3 is TGTGCCAGTAGTACCGTCTTGGGCGGGAGTGCATACAATGAC.

A remark on this clone: The read gets to within 3 residues of the CDR3 end, and the germline J gene fills in the rest. V and J are TRBV19 and TRBJ1-5; unclear D gene. Germline V gene sequence: CDR1 LNHDA, CDR2 SQIVND (reference sequence). This CDR3 contains 16 residues. Between the trimmed V and J ends, which lost 0 bases and 0 bases, there was a span of 9 bases. CDR3 DNA (partial): TGTGCCAGTAGTATAGAGTCGGTCTATAGCAATCAGCCC. Protein: CASSIESVYSNQP. The complete CDR3 reads CASSIESVYSNQPQHF.